Each of the 21 T cell receptor beta chains below was sequenced from the same sample in a study of blood T cell repertoires in COVID-19 (dated by TCRdb to the early 2020s). Libraries were made using the immunoSEQ multiplex PCR assay. TCRdb carries this immuneACCESS record with in-frame sequences only. Its versions omit some clonotypes, under half of them owing to an unresolved V gene in the studies checked, with the rest unexplained. This sample gives over 60,000 clones in total; around 87% of them show up just once. The ten largest clonotypes hold approximately 1% of the sample. Specimen: peripheral blood. The receptors derive from a man between 65 and 85 years old with acute or convalescent COVID-19.

A single count supports this clone. The rearrangement joins TRBV24-1 to TRBJ1-2; TRBD1 agrees at 7 bases. V trimming: 0 bases; J trimming: 8 bases; junction bases outside the gene matches: 5. Germline CDR1 reads KGHDR; CDR2 reads SFDVKD. The CDR3 sequence is 14 residues long. CDR3 residues: CATSDLHRTGGYTF. The CDR3 coding sequence is TGTGCCACCAGTGATTTGCATAGGACAGGCGGCTACACCTTC.

This clone was counted a single time. The CDR3 region is CASSLPTSSYNEQFF. DNA for the CDR3: TGTGCCAGCAGTTTACCAACGAGCTCCTACAATGAGCAGTTCTTC. The J gene is TRBJ2-1, the V gene TRBV28; D ambiguous. Germline-derived CDR1 and CDR2 are MDHEN and SYDVKM. This CDR3 spans 15 amino acids. Trimming took 2 bases from V and 0 from J, leaving 8 bases between them.

The chain links TRBV6-5 to TRBJ1-3; the D gene is possibly TRBD1 (6 bases). Germline assignment: CDR1 MNHEY and CDR2 SVGAGI. Trimming left V 10 bases short and J 2 bases short, with 18 bases between. The CDR3 contains 15 residues. In nucleotides, the CDR3 is TGTGCCACCCCAGCCCCAGGGGTCCCTGGAAACACCATATATTTT. Translating gives CATPAPGVPGNTIYF.

This clone was counted a single time. The chain carries TRBV30 and TRBJ2-7; TRBD2 is a possible D gene (5 bases). CDR1 is GTSNPN and CDR2 is SVGIG in the germline V gene (reference sequence). This CDR3 spans 13 amino acids. The CDR3 region is CACDGVLGYEQYF. In DNA form, the CDR3 reads TGTGCTTGCGACGGGGTTCTAGGGTACGAGCAGTACTTC.

The CDR3 reads CSVIPTGRYFYEQYF. As DNA, the CDR3 is TGCAGCGTCATCCCCACAGGGAGATATTTCTACGAGCAGTACTTC. The chain has TRBV29-1 and TRBJ2-7, with TRBD1 as a possible D gene (6 bases). CDR1 and CDR2 (germline): SQVTM, ANQGSEA. The V gene lost 6 bases and the J gene lost 3 bases, with 21 bases spanning the gap. CDR3 size: 15 residues.

The chain employs TRBV6-4 and TRBJ2-3; the match to TRBD2 covers 8 bases. The CDR3 runs to 15 residues. Germline lookup yields CDR1 MRHNA and CDR2 SNTAGT. The V gene end was trimmed by 6 bases and the J gene end by 0 bases; junction bases not matched to a gene: 5. CDR3 residues: CASSAGGSSTDTQYF. Here the CDR3 DNA reads TGTGCCAGCAGCGCGGGGGGATCTAGCACAGATACGCAGTATTTT.

The V gene is TRBV5-4, the J gene TRBJ2-7, with TRBD2 as a possible D gene (6 bases). Per the germline V gene, CDR1 is SGHNT and CDR2 is YYREEE (reference sequence). Trimming shortened V by 4 bases and J by 0 bases, and 14 bases separated the two germline ends. CDR3 length: 15 amino acids. The CDR3, as DNA: TGTGCCAGCAGCCTCGGGACTGGGAGCTCCTACGAGCAGTACTTC. Encoded protein: CASSLGTGSSYEQYF.

The chain couples TRBV2 to TRBJ1-1; tentatively, D is TRBD1 (6 bases). This CDR3 is 15 amino acids long. The V end lost 2 bases, the J end lost 1 base, and 11 bases lay between the germline ends. CDR1 and CDR2 from the germline V gene are SNHLY and FYNNEI. CDR3 loop: CASSEQGHQNTEAFF. DNA of the CDR3: TGTGCCAGCAGTGAACAGGGACACCAGAACACTGAAGCTTTCTTT.

The rearrangement uses TRBV5-1 and TRBJ1-2, with a tentative D call TRBD1 (6 bases). The CDR3 is made up of 13 amino acids. The V and J ends lost 1 base and 6 bases respectively, with 10 bases between them. CDR1 is SGHRS and CDR2 is YFSETQ in the germline V gene. The chain's CDR3 is CASSLTGTHGYTF. The CDR3 bases are TGCGCCAGCAGCTTGACAGGGACCCATGGCTACACCTTC.

The chain uses TRBV19 and TRBJ2-7, with a weak D call TRBD1 (6 bases). Germline-derived CDR1 and CDR2 are LNHDA and SQIVND (reference sequence). The CDR3 is 15 residues long. The V and J ends lost 5 bases and 3 bases respectively, with 17 bases between them. CDR3 sequence (DNA): TGTGCCAGTAGTCCTGCAGGGGCCAGAAACTACGAGCAGTACTTC. Protein sequence: CASSPAGARNYEQYF.

The chain is built from TRBV19 and TRBJ2-3; D uncertain. CDR1 and CDR2 (germline): LNHDA, SQIVND (reference sequence). V lost 9 bases to trimming and J lost 4 bases, with 14 bases between them. The CDR3 is 13 residues long. CDR3 protein: CASSGPTPDTQYF. CDR3 sequence (DNA): TGTGCCAGCTCAGGCCCCACCCCAGATACGCAGTATTTT. The full variable domain, with the rest looked up from reference TRBV19 and TRBJ2-3, is DGGITQSPKYLFRKEGQNVTLSCEQNLNHDAMYWYRQDPGQGLRLIYYSQIVNDFQKGDIAEGYSVSREKKESFPLTVTSAQKNPTAFYLCASSGPTPDTQYFGPGTRLTVL.

V usage is TRBV9 and J usage is TRBJ1-3, with D possibly TRBD1 on 6 matching bases. Trimming shortened V by 3 bases and J by 3 bases, and 7 bases separated the two germline ends. The CDR3 length is 13 residues. Germline lookup yields CDR1 SGDLS and CDR2 YYNGEE. The CDR3 reads CASSGDNGNTIYF. The DNA of the CDR3 is TGTGCCAGCAGCGGGGACAATGGAAACACCATATATTTT. The full variable domain, with the rest looked up from reference TRBV9 and TRBJ1-3, is DSGVTQTPKHLITATGQRVTLRCSPRSGDLSVYWYQQSLDQGLQFLIQYYNGEERAKGNILERFSAQQFPDLHSELNLSSLELGDSALYFCASSGDNGNTIYFGEGSWLTVV.

The count of this clone is one. The V call is TRBV19, the J call TRBJ1-2; 8 bases fit TRBD1. This CDR3 is 17 amino acids long. V lost 5 bases and J lost 0; bases outside the gene matches: 11. CDR1 is LNHDA and CDR2 is SQIVND in the germline V gene (reference sequence). DNA for the CDR3: TGTGCCAGTAGTCCGCGGACAGGGACCCTAGCTAACTATGGCTACACCTTC. It encodes CASSPRTGTLANYGYTF.

This chain links TRBV2 with TRBJ1-2; a possible D gene is TRBD1 (6 bases). This CDR3 has 13 residues. With 5 bases removed from V and 6 bases from J, the gap between germline ends came to 13 bases. CDR1 SNHLY and CDR2 FYNNEI come from the germline V gene. CDR3 bases: TGTGCCAGCAGTTGGGGGCAGGGAGATGGCTACACCTTC. Its protein is CASSWGQGDGYTF.

The J gene is TRBJ2-1, the V gene TRBV7-9; tentatively, D is TRBD2 (5 bases). This CDR3 spans 14 amino acids. V was trimmed by 6 bases and J by 12 bases, leaving 21 bases between them. Germline lookup yields CDR1 SEHNR and CDR2 FQNEAQ (reference sequence). The chain's CDR3 is CASREDRTNRGQFF. In nucleotides, the CDR3 is TGTGCCAGCAGGGAGGACCGGACCAACCGAGGGCAGTTCTTC.

The chain recombines TRBV11-2 with TRBJ2-1; 7 positions agree with TRBD2. CDR1 SGHAT and CDR2 FQNNGV come from the germline V gene. CDR3 length equals 13 residues. The junction had 4 bases not matched to a gene; V was cut back by 5 bases and J by 6 bases. Here the CDR3 DNA reads TGTGCCAGCAGCGCGGGGGTGGGCAATGAGCAGTTCTTC. Its translation: CASSAGVGNEQFF.

This clone was observed once. The chain carries TRBV20-1 and TRBJ1-2; no reliable D call. Germline loops: CDR1 DFQATT, CDR2 SNEGSKA (reference sequence). The CDR3 is 10 amino acids. CDR3 residues: CVTPTNGYTF. As DNA, the CDR3 is TGCGTGACACCGACAAACGGCTACACCTTC.

In its sample, this clone was seen a few times. V is TRBV20-1 and J is TRBJ1-3; D uncertain. This CDR3 spans 13 amino acids. The V end was cut by 3 bases, the J end by 4 bases, with 10 bases between. Germline V gives CDR1 DFQATT, CDR2 SNEGSKA (reference sequence). The CDR3 nucleotides read TGCAGTGCTAGTATGGCAGGAGGAAACACCATATATTTT. Protein sequence: CSASMAGGNTIYF.

In the case of this clone: Other DNA sequences from this sample encode an identical CDR3 as well. This rearrangement joins TRBV2 to TRBJ2-2; 9 bases map to TRBD1. J lost 1 base, V lost 7 bases, and 1 base had no gene match. Germline V gene data show CDR1 as SNHLY and CDR2 as FYNNEI. This CDR3 is built from 14 residues. CDR3 region: CASKDRGNTGELFF. CDR3 coding DNA: TGTGCCAGCAAGGACAGGGGGAACACCGGGGAGCTGTTTTTT.

This clone was seen a handful of times. The rearrangement uses TRBV28 and TRBJ1-1, with D perhaps matching TRBD1 (6 bases). The CDR3 runs to 13 residues. The germline V and J ends were trimmed by 3 bases and 1 base, with 6 bases remaining between them. Per germline, CDR1 MDHEN and CDR2 SYDVKM. The CDR3 loop reads CASSLTGNTEAFF. The CDR3 DNA is TGTGCCAGCAGTTTGACAGGGAACACTGAAGCTTTCTTT. The whole variable domain, filled in from reference TRBV28 and TRBJ1-1, reads DVKVTQSSRYLVKRTGEKVFLECVQDMDHENMFWYRQDPGLGLRLIYFSYDVKMKEKGDIPEGYSVSREKKERFSLILESASTNQTSMYLCASSLTGNTEAFFGQGTRLTVV.

This chain connects TRBV5-1 to TRBJ1-1; 7 bases line up with TRBD1. Losses at the gene ends were 3 bases for V and 1 base for J; bases not matched to a gene: 6. The CDR3 totals 15 residues. CDR1 SGHRS and CDR2 YFSETQ come from the germline V gene. The CDR3 bases are TGCGCCAGCAGCTGGGGACAGCCCGGGAACACTGAAGCTTTCTTT. Its protein product is CASSWGQPGNTEAFF.